This TCR beta chain was profiled in a study of blood T cell repertoires in COVID-19 (dated by TCRdb to about 2020). About the investigation overall: Samples covering the acute and convalescent phases of COVID-19 were provided by collaborators in the United States, Italy and Spain. A freely available public database, intended as a resource for researchers studying the immune response to SARS-CoV-2, is where the repertoires were released. The prospective study material was composed of cDNA or gDNA derived from T cells, B-cell-depleted T cells, or PBMCs. Samples were obtained from the ongoing ImmuneRACE study (first 160 participants) and from over a thousand subjects provided by 6 global collaborators. Subjects who had been exposed to COVID-19, were actively infected with it, or had recovered from it provided the deeply sampled blood TCRbeta repertoires that made up the dataset. A de-identified subject ID, COVID-19 status, age in years and sex were almost always included in the sample metadata. Where available, HLA class I and class II types were taken from metadata supplied by the sample provider and were not determined by assay-based typing.

Findings and caveats that apply to the study as a whole: The quantity of clinical and demographic metadata differed by source and by participant and was supplied without curation.

Concerning this clone itself: No cognate antigen has been identified for it. Within one base of it there is no much larger clone, and no base qualities were kept.

A distance of 17 bases separates the germline ends of V and J, which lose 8 bases and 7 bases respectively. The CDR3 spans 13 residues, from the cysteine through the phenylalanine. The retained sequence is limited to the CDR3, 39 bases, with the frame set at the first base. The germline V gene provides CDR1 MDHEN and CDR2 SYDVKM. TCRbeta CDR3 regions were amplified from genomic DNA by means of the immunoSEQ Assay, a bias-controlled multiplex PCR. From the authors' description of their analysis: The number of nucleated cells in each sample was estimated from the amplification of reference gene primers within the assay. To quantify the absolute abundance of each unique TCRbeta CDR3 rearrangement, sequence reads were collapsed and filtered. Productive Simpson clonality was computed per sample as the square root of Simpson's diversity index over productive rearrangements. The clones in this table, taken by TCRdb from immuneACCESS, are in-frame only. Not every clone is retained; where verified, under half of the shortfall comes from an unresolved V gene, and the cause of the rest is unknown. V and J calls and clone size come straight from that table; D and trimming were deduced from the DNA. The sample table holds about 160,000 clones, of which 70% to 90% were seen once. The ten top clones hold 6% to 8.5% of the sample.

In the prospective study, participants were about 18 to 100 years old, resided in about two dozen geographic areas of the United States, and were enrolled through a virtual design. To assign participants to cohorts, the prospective study relied on clinical history that participants themselves reported in a screening survey and a study questionnaire. ImmuneRACE Cohort 3 recovered participants were defined by two consecutive negative NP/OP PCR tests, healthcare professional clearance, or symptom resolution. In the prospective study, whole blood, serum and a nasopharyngeal or oropharyngeal swab were collected from each participant by mobile phlebotomists. Over an approximately 2-month period, participants in the prospective study had the option of providing additional blood draws and questionnaires. Prospective study blood samples were shipped either frozen or at room temperature before DNA extraction.

What was sequenced was PBMCs or T cells enriched from blood (not recorded which). The sequence derives from a woman in her forties or fifties who had recovered from COVID-19. The V and J genes are TRBV28 and TRBJ1-2, with no confidently assigned D gene. CDR3 protein: CASQVSVAVGYTF. The bases are TGTGCCAGCCAGGTCTCGGTTGCCGTTGGCTACACCTTC.